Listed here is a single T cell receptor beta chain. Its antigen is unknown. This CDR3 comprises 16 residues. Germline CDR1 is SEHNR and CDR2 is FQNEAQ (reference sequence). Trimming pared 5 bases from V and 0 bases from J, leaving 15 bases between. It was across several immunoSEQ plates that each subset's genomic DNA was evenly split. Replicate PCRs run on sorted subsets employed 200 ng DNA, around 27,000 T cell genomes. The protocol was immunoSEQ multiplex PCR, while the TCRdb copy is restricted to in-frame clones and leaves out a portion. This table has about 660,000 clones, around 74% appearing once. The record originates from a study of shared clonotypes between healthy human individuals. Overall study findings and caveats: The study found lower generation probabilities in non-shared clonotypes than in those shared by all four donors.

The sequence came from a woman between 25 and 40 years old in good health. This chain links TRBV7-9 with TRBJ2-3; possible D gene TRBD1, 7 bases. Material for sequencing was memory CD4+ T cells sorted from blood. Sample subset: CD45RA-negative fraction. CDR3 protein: CASSGGTATSTDTQYF. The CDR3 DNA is TGTGCCAGCAGCGGAGGGACAGCCACTAGCACAGATACGCAGTATTTT.